The 5 T cell receptor beta chains below all came from one sample that was sequenced in a study of shared clonotypes between healthy human individuals. Assay used: immunoSEQ multiplex PCR; TCRdb lists only in-frame clones, some missing. The top ten clones hold about 12% of a sample with about half a million clones, roughly 85% of them seen once. Sequenced input: PBMCs. These receptors all come from a woman in her 40s in good health. Some clones in this sample may be carry-over from other donors' samples.

The CDR3 loop is CASSFDRGRQETQYF. The CDR3 nucleotides are TGCGCCAGCAGCTTCGACAGGGGGCGACAAGAGACCCAGTACTTC. The chain couples TRBV5-1 to TRBJ2-5; TRBD1 aligns across 10 bases. The CDR3 length is 15 residues. Germline V lookup: CDR1 SGHRS, CDR2 YFSETQ. V lost 2 bases and J lost 2; bases outside the gene matches: 3.

This clone appeared many times. The rearrangement uses TRBV5-1 and TRBJ2-3, with D perhaps TRBD2 (5 bases). The V end was cut by 1 base, the J end by 0 bases, with 27 bases between. CDR3 length: 21 residues. The germline gives CDR1 SGHRS, CDR2 YFSETQ. DNA of the CDR3: TGCGCCAGCAGCTTGAAAGGGCTAGCTAGGTGGTCCTCCCGCAGCACAGATACGCAGTATTTT. Translated, it gives CASSLKGLARWSSRSTDTQYF.

The J gene is TRBJ2-3, the V gene TRBV7-3; possibly TRBD1 for D (6 bases). The germline CDR1 and CDR2 sequences are SGHTA and FQGTGA. This CDR3 comprises 14 residues. Trimming took 4 bases from V and 3 from J, leaving 11 bases between them. Here the CDR3 DNA reads TGTGCCAGCAGCTCACAGGGAGTGACAGATACGCAGTATTTT. Encoded protein: CASSSQGVTDTQYF.

The table lists this clone with a few counts. This chain uses TRBV2 with TRBJ1-4; TRBD1 is a possible D gene (5 bases). The germline V and J ends were trimmed by 0 bases and 7 bases, with 9 bases remaining between them. This CDR3 comprises 14 residues. The V gene's germline CDR1 is SNHLY and CDR2 FYNNEI. CDR3: CASSEARGGEKLFF. The CDR3 coding sequence is TGTGCCAGCAGTGAAGCGCGGGGGGGTGAAAAACTGTTTTTT.

The J gene is TRBJ1-2, the V gene TRBV2; no firm D call. Trimming pared 4 bases from V and 4 bases from J, leaving 19 bases between. CDR1 is SNHLY, CDR2 FYNNEI, per germline. This CDR3 has 16 amino acids. CDR3 amino acids: CASSASWPKTSYGYTF. The CDR3 DNA is TGTGCCAGCAGTGCTAGTTGGCCAAAAACCTCCTATGGCTACACCTTC.